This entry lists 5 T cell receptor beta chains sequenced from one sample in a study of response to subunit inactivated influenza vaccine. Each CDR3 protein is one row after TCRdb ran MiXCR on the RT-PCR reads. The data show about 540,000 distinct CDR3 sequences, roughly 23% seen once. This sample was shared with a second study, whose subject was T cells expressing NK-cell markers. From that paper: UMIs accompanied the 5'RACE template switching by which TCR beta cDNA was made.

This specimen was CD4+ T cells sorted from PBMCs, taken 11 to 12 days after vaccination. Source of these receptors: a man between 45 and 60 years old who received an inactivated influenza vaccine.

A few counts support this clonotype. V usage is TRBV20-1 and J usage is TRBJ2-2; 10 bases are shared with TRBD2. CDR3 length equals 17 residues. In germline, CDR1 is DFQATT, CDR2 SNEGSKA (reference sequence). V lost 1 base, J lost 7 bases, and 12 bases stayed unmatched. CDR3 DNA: TGCAGTGCTAGAGTGCCTAGCGGGGGCCCGAACGGCGGGGAGCTGTTTTTT. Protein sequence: CSARVPSGGPNGGELFF.

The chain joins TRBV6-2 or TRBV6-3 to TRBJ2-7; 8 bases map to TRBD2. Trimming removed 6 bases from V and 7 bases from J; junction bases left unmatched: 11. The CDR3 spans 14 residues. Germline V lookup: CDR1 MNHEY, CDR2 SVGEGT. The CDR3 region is CASRPAGTRGEQYF. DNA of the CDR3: TGTGCCAGCAGGCCTGCCGGGACTAGGGGGGAGCAGTACTTC.

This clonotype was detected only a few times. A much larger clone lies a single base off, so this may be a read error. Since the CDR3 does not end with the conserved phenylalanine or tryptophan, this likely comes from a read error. CDR3 DNA: TGTGCCAGCAGTTTAGGGGACAGGGTCTACGAGCAGTACCTC. Translating gives CASSLGDRVYEQYL. The chain combines TRBV12-3 or TRBV12-4 with TRBJ2-7; 9 bases map to TRBD1. Trimming took 1 base from V and 3 from J; bases not matched to a gene: 1. The CDR3 totals 14 residues.

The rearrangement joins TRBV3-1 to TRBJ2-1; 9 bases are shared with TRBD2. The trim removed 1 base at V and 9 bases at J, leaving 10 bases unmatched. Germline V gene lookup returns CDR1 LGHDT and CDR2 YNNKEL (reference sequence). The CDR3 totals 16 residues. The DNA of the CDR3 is TGTGCCAGCAGCCAAGGCTCCGGCGGGGGGGCGGGTGAGCAGTTCTTC. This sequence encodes CASSQGSGGGAGEQFF.

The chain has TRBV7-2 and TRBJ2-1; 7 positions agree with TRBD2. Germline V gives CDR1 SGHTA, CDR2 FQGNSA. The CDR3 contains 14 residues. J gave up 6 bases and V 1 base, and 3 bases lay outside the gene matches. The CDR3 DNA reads TGTGCCAGCAGCTTAGAACCGGGGGGCAATGAGCAGTTCTTC. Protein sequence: CASSLEPGGNEQFF.